The clone carrying this TCR beta chain was seen many times. Germline loops: CDR1 SGDLS, CDR2 YYNGEE. The CDR3 runs 14 residues. V shed 0 bases, J shed 6 bases, and the junction held 2 bases outside the gene matches. The isolated RNA, all of it, was reverse transcribed, so expressed TCRB transcripts were what got sequenced. Naive, central memory and regulatory T cell samples came to a mean of approximately 4 million reads. Here immunoSEQ multiplex PCR was the method, and the copy in TCRdb shows in-frame clones only, minus some. The sample includes 140,000 or so clones, 8% to 13% seen only once; the top ten take 1.3%. This specimen belongs to a study of beta chain features in type 1 diabetes.

What was sequenced was naive CD4+ T cells from blood. The receptor comes from a man aged 18 to 29 in good health. The rearrangement links TRBV9 to TRBJ2-2; 7 nucleotides align to TRBD1. This CDR3 is CASSVAGQSGELFF. As DNA, the CDR3 is TGTGCCAGCAGCGTAGCGGGACAGTCCGGGGAGCTGTTTTTT.